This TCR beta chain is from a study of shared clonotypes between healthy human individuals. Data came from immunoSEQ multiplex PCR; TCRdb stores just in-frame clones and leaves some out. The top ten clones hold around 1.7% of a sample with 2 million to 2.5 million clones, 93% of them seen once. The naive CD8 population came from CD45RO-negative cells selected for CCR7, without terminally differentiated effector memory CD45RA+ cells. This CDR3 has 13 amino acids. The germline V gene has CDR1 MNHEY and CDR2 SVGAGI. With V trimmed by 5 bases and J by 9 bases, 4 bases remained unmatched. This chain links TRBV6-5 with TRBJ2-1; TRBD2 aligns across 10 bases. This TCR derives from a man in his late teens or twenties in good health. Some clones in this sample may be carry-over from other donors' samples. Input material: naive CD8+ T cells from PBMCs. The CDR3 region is CASSLAGDVEQFF. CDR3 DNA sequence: TGTGCCAGCAGTCTAGCGGGAGACGTTGAGCAGTTCTTC.